Included here is one T cell receptor beta chain sequence, with context. Its antigen is not identified. Time point indicated: newly diagnosed GD, antithyroid drugs for less than 3 months. PBMCs were the source of the RNA used for TCR sequencing. The data originate from a study of regulatory T cells in long-lasting Graves disease. Overall study results and limits: Authors noted too few samples as a limitation.

Arm-PCR with iRepertoire HTBI primers amplified the CDR3 regions for these TCR beta libraries. TCRdb recomputed calls from the multiplex PCR reads with MiXCR, one row per CDR3 protein. In the table there are 600,000 to 650,000 distinct CDR3 sequences, 15% to 20% of which are singletons. Separately, the same data were catalogued under a study of T cells in Graves' hyperthyroidism and ophthalmopathy.

The source is a young woman with Graves disease. The specimen was peripheral blood mononuclear cells (PBMCs), collected at new diagnosis, from a patient treated with antithyroid drugs.

Here the CDR3 DNA reads TGTGCCAGCAGTCTAAGACAGGGGTCGCGAAATCAGCCCCAGCATTTT. It yields the protein CASSLRQGSRNQPQHF. V usage is TRBV6-2 or TRBV6-3 and J usage is TRBJ1-5; 8 bases are shared with TRBD1. V lost 5 bases, J lost 4 bases, and 10 bases stayed unmatched. There are 16 residues in the CDR3. Germline values: CDR1 MNHEY, CDR2 SVGEGT.